The entry that follows covers one TCR beta chain sequence. The specificity of this receptor is unknown. Base qualities are missing; no much larger clone stands one base away. This specimen comes from a study of response to subunit inactivated influenza vaccine (dated by TCRdb to between 2017 and 2018). Broadly, across the study: To follow how T cells responded to a trivalent subunit inactivated influenza vaccine, the researchers relied on deep quantitative profiling of the T cell receptor repertoire.

Broad study findings and their caveats: It was suggested by the authors that each seasonal influenza vaccination may recruit only a limited number of new T cells.

Library preparation was by RT-PCR. The sample was run on an Illumina HiSeq 2500. TCRdb handled the public reads itself, with Q25 trimming in fastp and clone calling in MiXCR, and kept productive beta chains. All rows with the same CDR3 protein become a single entry with the most common DNA and genes. This sample lists roughly 180,000 distinct CDR3 sequences; around 9% were detected once. The top ten constitute roughly a tenth of the sample. The V end gives up 5 bases and the J end 1 base, leaving 5 bases in the junction not matched to a gene. CDR1 is given as MNHEY and CDR2 as SVGAGI, both from the germline V gene. From cysteine to phenylalanine, the CDR3 is 15 amino acids long. Left in the record is the CDR3 DNA by itself, 45 bases read in frame from the first base.

This specimen was non-naive T cells sorted from PBMCs, taken on the day of vaccination. The cell subset or site label here, explained by the study, means: memory T cell fraction. The sequence joins TRBV6-5 to TRBJ1-1; the junction holds 9 bases that match TRBD1. The origin of this receptor is a man over 45 who received an inactivated influenza vaccine. Donor details come from another sample of the same person, matched by shared clones. The DNA sequence reads TGTGCCAGCAGTACGCGACAGGGGGAGAACACTGAAGCTTTCTTT. This translates into CASSTRQGENTEAFF.